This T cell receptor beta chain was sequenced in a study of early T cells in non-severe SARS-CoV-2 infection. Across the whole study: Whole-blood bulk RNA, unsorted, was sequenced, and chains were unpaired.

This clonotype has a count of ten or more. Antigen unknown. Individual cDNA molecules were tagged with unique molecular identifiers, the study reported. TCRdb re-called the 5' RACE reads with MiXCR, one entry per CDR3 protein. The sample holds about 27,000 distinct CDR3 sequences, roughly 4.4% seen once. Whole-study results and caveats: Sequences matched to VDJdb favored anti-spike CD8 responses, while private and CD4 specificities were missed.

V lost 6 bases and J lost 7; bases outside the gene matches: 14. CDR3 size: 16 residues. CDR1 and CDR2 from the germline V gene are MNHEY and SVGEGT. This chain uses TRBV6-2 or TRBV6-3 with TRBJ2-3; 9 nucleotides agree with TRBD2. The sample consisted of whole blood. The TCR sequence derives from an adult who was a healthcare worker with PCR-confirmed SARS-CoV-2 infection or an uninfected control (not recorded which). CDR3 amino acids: CASSPPRREGPNTQYF. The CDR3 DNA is TGTGCCAGCAGCCCCCCGCGGCGGGAGGGCCCGAATACGCAGTATTTT.